The T cell receptor beta chain described here comes from a study of T cells after yellow fever vaccination. Study-level information: CD3, CD45RA, CCR7 and CD95 guided sorting of the EM, EMRA, CM and Tscm memory subsets.

This clonotype was counted ten times or more. V lost 1 base and J lost 9, with 10 bases in between. The germline CDR1 and CDR2 sequences are SGHTA and FQGNSA. The CDR3 sequence is 13 residues long. For TCR, cDNA came from 5'RACE template switching, which added a universal primer site and UMIs. TCRdb ran MiXCR on the 5' RACE reads and lists one entry per CDR3 protein. Among approximately 26,000 distinct CDR3 sequences listed, 4% to 5% were seen once. Study-wide findings and caveats: Overlap between CD4 and CD8 compartments was detected for a small share of clonotypes.

The source of this sequence is a man between 18 and 35 years old who received the YFV17D yellow fever vaccine. The sequencing here drew on PBMCs, either bulk or a sorted T-cell subset (CD4+, CD8+, memory, or dextramer-sorted; not recorded which), taken on the day of the yellow fever booster vaccination. The chain uses TRBV7-2 and TRBJ2-1; no clear D. This CDR3 is CASSLVGDSEQFF. The CDR3 coding sequence is TGTGCCAGCAGCTTAGTCGGCGATAGTGAGCAGTTCTTC.